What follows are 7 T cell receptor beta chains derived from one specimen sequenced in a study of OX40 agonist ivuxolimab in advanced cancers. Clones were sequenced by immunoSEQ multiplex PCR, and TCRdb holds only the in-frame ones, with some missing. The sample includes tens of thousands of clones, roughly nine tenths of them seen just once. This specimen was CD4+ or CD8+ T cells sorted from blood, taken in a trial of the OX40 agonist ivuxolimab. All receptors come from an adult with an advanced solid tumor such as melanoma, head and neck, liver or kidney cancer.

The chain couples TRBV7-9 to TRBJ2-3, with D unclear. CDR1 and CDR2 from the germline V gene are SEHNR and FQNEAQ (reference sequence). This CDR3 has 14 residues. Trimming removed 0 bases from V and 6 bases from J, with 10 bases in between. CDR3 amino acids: CASSLAYLGDTQYF. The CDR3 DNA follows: TGTGCCAGCAGCTTAGCTTACCTTGGGGATACGCAGTATTTT.

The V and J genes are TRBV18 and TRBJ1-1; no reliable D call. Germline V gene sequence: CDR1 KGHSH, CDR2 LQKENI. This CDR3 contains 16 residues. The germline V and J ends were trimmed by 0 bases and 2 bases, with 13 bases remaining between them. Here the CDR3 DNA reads TGTGCCAGCTCACCACCGGTAGGACGGGAAAACACTGAAGCTTTCTTT. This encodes CASSPPVGRENTEAFF.

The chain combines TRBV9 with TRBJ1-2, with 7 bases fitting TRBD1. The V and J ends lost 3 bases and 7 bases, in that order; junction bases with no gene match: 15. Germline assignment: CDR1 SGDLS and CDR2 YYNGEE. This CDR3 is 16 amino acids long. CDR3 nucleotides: TGTGCCAGCAGCGACCGACAACAGGGGTCATTCGGTGGCTACACCTTC. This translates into CASSDRQQGSFGGYTF.

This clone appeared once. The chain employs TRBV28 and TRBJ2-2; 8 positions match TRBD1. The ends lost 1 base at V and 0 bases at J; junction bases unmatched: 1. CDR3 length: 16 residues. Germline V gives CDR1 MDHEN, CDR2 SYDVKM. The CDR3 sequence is CASSLLQGANTGELFF. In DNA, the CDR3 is TGTGCCAGCAGTTTATTACAGGGGGCGAACACCGGGGAGCTGTTTTTT.

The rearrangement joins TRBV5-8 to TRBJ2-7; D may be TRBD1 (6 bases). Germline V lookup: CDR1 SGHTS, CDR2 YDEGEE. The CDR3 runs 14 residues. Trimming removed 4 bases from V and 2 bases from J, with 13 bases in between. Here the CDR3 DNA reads TGTGCCAGCAGCCCGCAGGACAGCGCCTACGAGCAGTACTTC. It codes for CASSPQDSAYEQYF.

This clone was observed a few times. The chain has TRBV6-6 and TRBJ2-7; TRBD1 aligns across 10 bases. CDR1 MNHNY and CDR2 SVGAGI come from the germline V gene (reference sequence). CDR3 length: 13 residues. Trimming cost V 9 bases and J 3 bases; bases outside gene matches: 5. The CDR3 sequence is CASRTGGFYEQYF. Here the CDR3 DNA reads TGTGCCAGTCGGACAGGGGGATTCTACGAGCAGTACTTC.

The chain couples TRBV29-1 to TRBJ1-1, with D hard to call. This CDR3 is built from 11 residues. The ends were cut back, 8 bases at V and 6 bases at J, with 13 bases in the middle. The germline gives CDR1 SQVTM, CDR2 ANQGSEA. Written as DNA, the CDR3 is TGCAGCCTCGTCCAGGCGGCTGAAGCTTTCTTT. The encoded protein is CSLVQAAEAFF.